A single TCR beta chain is shown here with its context. Using its own MiXCR run on the 5' RACE reads, TCRdb lists one record per CDR3 protein. The sample records under 5,500 distinct CDR3 sequences, around three quarters being singletons. The trim removed 1 base at V and 2 bases at J, leaving 5 bases unmatched. CDR1 and CDR2 from the germline V gene are SGDLS and YYNGEE. The CDR3 contains 15 residues. The rearrangement links TRBV9 to TRBJ1-2, with 7 bases fitting TRBD1. The material sequenced was naive CD4+ T cells sorted from blood. Noted subset: naive CD4+ T cells, CD4+CD45RA+CD25-. The origin of this receptor is a female donor with breast cancer. The CDR3 DNA follows: TGTGCCAGCAGCGTACGTGACAGGGAAAACTATGGCTACACCTTC. It encodes CASSVRDRENYGYTF.